This record concerns one T cell receptor (beta chain) sequence. The antigen remains unidentified. This CDR3 region has 16 residues. Trimming shortened V by 1 base and J by 7 bases, and 19 bases separated the two germline ends. CDR1 MGHRA and CDR2 YSYEKL come from the germline V gene. Time point given: blood 2 weeks post-SBRT. As to treatment: 15 Gy SBRT to primary tumor, nephrectomy 4 weeks later. The patient's renal cell carcinoma had clear cell pathology. This entry belongs to a study of radiation and T cells in renal cell carcinoma. Overall study context: Nephrectomy followed 15 Gy stereotactic body radiation by 4 weeks.

Sequenced by immunoSEQ multiplex PCR; TCRdb stores in-frame clones only, minus some. The sample has roughly 130,000 clones, 88% seen once; the top ten hold 5% to 6%. Study-wide findings and caveats: From baseline, blood top tumor clonotypes peaked at 2 weeks post-radiation. Pretreatment tumor biopsies were lacking, so baseline clonotypes are unknown.

This chain links TRBV4-1 with TRBJ1-2; no definite D call. The sequenced sample was blood, obtained from a patient whose treatment included radiotherapy and nephrectomy. This sequence originates from a woman between 65 and 79 years old with renal cell carcinoma. CDR3 bases: TGCGCCAGCAGCCAAGTCGGAGTCACTGGCTCCCCTGGCTACACCTTC. Translated: CASSQVGVTGSPGYTF.